This T cell receptor (beta chain) was documented in a study of Graves' ophthalmopathy and Graves' hyperthyroidism (dated by TCRdb to 2016 to 2018). In terms of the full investigation: Peripheral blood was collected before any treatment was given, at the time of initial diagnosis. In total, under 150 blood samples were TCR-sequenced: 40 to 45 ophthalmopathy, some 72 hyperthyroidism and roughly 17 hyperthyroidism-to-ophthalmopathy patients. To tell Graves' ophthalmopathy apart from Graves' hyperthyroidism, and to predict which patients would progress to ophthalmopathy, the study relied on TCR beta repertoire signatures. T-cell repertoires of thyroid tissue and blood were compared in 5 or 6 hyperthyroidism patients. Once sampling was done, hyperthyroidism patients were given methimazole at a starting dose of 30 mg daily, while ophthalmopathy patients were given high-dose intravenous methylprednisolone. An independent validation cohort comprised around 19 hyperthyroidism patients and over 15 patients who later progressed from hyperthyroidism to ophthalmopathy. To explore V-J signatures that separate ophthalmopathy from hyperthyroidism, a discovery set of about 96 patients was enrolled, consisting of 40 to 45 with ophthalmopathy and roughly 60 with stable hyperthyroidism. The 100 discovery patients were randomly split 7:3 into training and test sets. Paper-wide results and their limitations: The 13-signature model separated ophthalmopathy from stable hyperthyroidism with approximately 88% sensitivity and 81.08% specificity in cross-validation, and 80%/75% in the test set. Sample size was not predetermined statistically, and investigators were not blinded to group allocation. In validation, the model predicted ophthalmopathy progression with less than 71% sensitivity and less than 80% specificity; some twelve predicted patients were CT-confirmed with GO in a median of roughly 6.8 months. Most expanded thyroid clonotypes with a frequency above 0.001 also appeared in blood, which suggests that blood repertoires may reflect the immune response in the thyroid.

This clonotype was seen repeatedly, ten times or more. Its antigen target is currently unknown. No much larger clone is present one base from it, and per-base qualities are unavailable. Taken from the germline V gene, the CDR1 and CDR2 loops are MNHEY and SVGEGT. The V and J ends are trimmed by 4 bases and 2 bases, leaving 11 bases between them. From the cysteine up to the phenylalanine, the CDR3 has a length of 14 residues. Only the CDR3 region is kept as DNA, spanning 42 bases read in frame from base 1. TCR beta CDR3 regions were amplified from RNA transcripts for repertoire sequencing. The first round of RT-PCR was done with HTBI primers and the Qiagen OneStep RT-PCR kit, and was followed by a second round of multiplex PCR, then size selection and purification. The libraries underwent paired-end sequencing with 100 bp reads on an Illumina HiSeq2000. The study's processing was this. SOAPnuke was used for read processing, and reads with adapters, uncalled bases, a mean Phred below 15, or no exact constant-primer or identifier match were discarded. High-quality paired reads were merged with COPE v1.2.5. Unique nucleotide sequences were defined as clonotypes and aligned to IMGT TRB V, D and J references using MiTCR v1.1. Analysis was restricted to V-J combinations with a frequency above 0.0001, which covered approximately 99% of repertoires. For each V-J combination, a TCR clonal expansion and chaos score was defined as F50 clonal expansion divided by the chaos observed in the TCRdist matrix. Welch's t-statistics and random forest were used to narrow the features down to 10 to 15 V-J combinations, which were then fed into a naive Bayes classifier. The similarity between thyroid and blood repertoires was quantified using the Morisita-Horn index. TCRdb trimmed public reads at Q25 via fastp, called clones via MiXCR and kept in-frame beta chains. Each CDR3 protein gets just one entry, which takes the most common genes and DNA from the rows behind it. The V and J calls follow TCRdb's processing rather than the paper's. In all, the sample holds about 410,000 distinct CDR3 sequences, and around 19% of those were seen once. The biggest ten clones account for around 1.4% of the sample.

Patients with ophthalmopathy had moderately to severely active disease, with a Clinical Activity Score of 3 or more, a NOSPECS grade of 4 or more, and a disease duration of less than 3 months. Patients with other autoimmune diseases, uncontrolled infections, pregnancy or lactation were excluded. Diagnosis relied on clinical symptoms, serum thyroxine, TRAb, thyroid ultrasound and orbital computed tomography. PBMCs were isolated from approximately 10 ml of fresh peripheral blood by Ficoll-Paque density gradient centrifugation. Trizol reagent was used to extract the total RNA, and its quality was then checked on an Agilent 2100 Bioanalyzer.

This TCR came from a woman younger than 30 with Graves' ophthalmopathy. Donor details come from another sample of the same person, matched by shared clones. Specimen: peripheral blood. Recombination connected TRBV6-2 or TRBV6-3 to TRBJ1-1; the D segment could be TRBD1, given 5 matching bases. The CDR3 sequence is CASSWAGQNTEAFF. The nucleotide sequence is TGTGCCAGCAGTTGGGCAGGACAAAACACTGAAGCTTTCTTT.